This TCR beta chain was sequenced in a study of blood T cell repertoires in COVID-19. Study background: Sites across the United States, Italy and Spain contributed samples from acute and convalescent COVID-19. From T cells, B-cell-depleted T cells, or PBMCs came the material, which was cDNA or gDNA.

The CDR3 totals 13 residues. V shed 5 bases and J shed 2 bases, with 10 bases lying between them. Germline CDR1 reads LNHDA; CDR2 reads SQIVND (reference sequence). In the original analysis: Amplification of reference gene primers provided the estimated nucleated cell counts. This table comes from immunoSEQ multiplex PCR, and its TCRdb copy is limited to in-frame clones, with some not included. For V, J and clone size, that table is used; D and trimming come from the DNA. This table holds some 150,000 clones, 84% found once. This rearrangement joins TRBV19 to TRBJ2-7, with D perhaps TRBD2 (6 bases). The sample taken for sequencing was peripheral blood. This clonotype was obtained from a woman between 50 and 59 years old with acute or convalescent COVID-19. CDR3: CASSAAGTYEQYF. DNA of the CDR3: TGTGCCAGTAGTGCCGCGGGGACCTACGAGCAGTACTTC.